The next 19 T cell receptor beta chains were all read from a single sample in a study of cytomegalovirus exposure and HLA in healthy donors. Profiling relied on immunoSEQ multiplex PCR, and the TCRdb table lists in-frame clones only, not all of them. The table lists roughly 150,000 clones, 88% of them singletons. The sequenced sample consisted of PBMCs. Source of these receptors: a man aged 18-30 years in good health and CMV-seronegative.

The V gene is TRBV6-5, the J gene TRBJ2-6; 7 nucleotides agree with TRBD2. This CDR3 spans 16 amino acids. Germline lookup yields CDR1 MNHEY and CDR2 SVGAGI. Germline trimming cut 0 bases from V and 4 bases from J; bases unmatched to any gene: 3. The CDR3 spells CASSYSSGAGANVLTF. CDR3 coding DNA: TGTGCCAGCAGTTACTCGAGCGGGGCCGGGGCCAACGTCCTGACTTTC.

CDR3 coding DNA: TGTGCCAGCAGTTTTGCGGGAGGCCCCTACGAGCAGTACTTC. Translating it yields CASSFAGGPYEQYF. This rearrangement joins TRBV27 to TRBJ2-7; 8 bases fit TRBD2. The CDR3 sequence is 14 residues long. The germline V gene encodes CDR1 MNHEY and CDR2 SMNVEV (reference sequence). J was trimmed by 2 bases and V by 3 bases; bases with no gene match: 3.

This chain joins TRBV5-5 and TRBJ1-5, with 7 bases lining up with TRBD1. The CDR3 is 14 amino acids. In germline, CDR1 is SGHKS, CDR2 YYEKEE (reference sequence). V was pared by 1 base and J by 4 bases, with 2 bases of the junction left unmatched. The CDR3 reads CASSLRQGNQPQHF. CDR3 DNA sequence: TGTGCCAGCAGCTTGCGACAGGGAAATCAGCCCCAGCATTTT.

This clone was recorded once. This chain connects TRBV6-5 to TRBJ2-1, with TRBD1 matching over 8 bases. Germline V gives CDR1 MNHEY, CDR2 SVGAGI. The trim removed 8 bases at V and 2 bases at J, leaving 5 bases unmatched. The CDR3 sequence is 14 residues long. The CDR3 coding sequence is TGTGCCAGCCTAAAGGGACAGGCCTACAATGAGCAGTTCTTC. Residues: CASLKGQAYNEQFF.

This rearrangement joins TRBV4-1 to TRBJ1-2; 8 bases are a match to TRBD1. The ends lost 1 base at V and 6 bases at J; junction bases unmatched: 7. CDR1 and CDR2 from the germline V gene are MGHRA and YSYEKL. The CDR3 runs 15 residues. CDR3 coding DNA: TGCGCCAGCAGCCAAGTTGGCAGGGGGCAAGATGGCTACACCTTC. Protein: CASSQVGRGQDGYTF.

V is TRBV11-2 and J is TRBJ2-7, with D unresolved. There are 13 residues in the CDR3. V was cut by 0 bases and J by 3 bases, with 6 bases left in between. CDR1 is SGHAT, CDR2 FQNNGV, per germline. CDR3 DNA sequence: TGTGCCAGCAGCTTAGAGGTGGGCTACGAGCAGTACGTC. Protein sequence: CASSLEVGYEQYV.

CDR3 region: CASSSWLAGEGGANVLTF. The CDR3 DNA reads as TGTGCCAGCAGCTCTTGGCTAGCGGGAGAGGGTGGGGCCAACGTCCTGACTTTC. This rearrangement joins TRBV13 to TRBJ2-6; 10 bases match TRBD2. Per the germline V gene, CDR1 is PRHDT and CDR2 is FYEKMQ (reference sequence). With 4 bases clipped from V and 3 bases from J, the junction kept 9 bases outside the gene matches. This CDR3 spans 18 amino acids.

This rearrangement joins TRBV19 to TRBJ1-2, with 7 bases aligning to TRBD1. The V gene end was trimmed by 5 bases and the J gene end by 3 bases; junction bases not matched to a gene: 6. Germline V CDR1 and CDR2: LNHDA, SQIVND (reference sequence). There are 14 residues in the CDR3. CDR3 sequence reads: CASSRTGWHYGYTF. As DNA, the CDR3 is TGTGCCAGTAGTCGGACAGGCTGGCACTATGGCTACACCTTC.

This chain uses TRBV7-9 with TRBJ2-7; D ambiguous. Germline assignment: CDR1 SEHNR and CDR2 FQNEAQ (reference sequence). Trimming cost V 6 bases and J 0 bases, with 3 bases left between them. The CDR3 runs 11 residues. This CDR3 is CASRASYEQYF. CDR3 nucleotides: TGTGCCAGCAGGGCCTCCTACGAGCAGTACTTC. Filled out from reference TRBV7-9 and TRBJ2-7, the complete variable domain reads DTGVSQNPRHKITKRGQNVTFRCDPISEHNRLYWYRQTLGQGPEFLTYFQNEAQLEKSRLLSDRFSAERPKGSFSTLEIQRTEQGDSAMYLCASRASYEQYFGPGTRLTVT.

The rearrangement joins TRBV29-1 to TRBJ1-1; tentatively, D is TRBD1 (5 bases). Germline V gives CDR1 SQVTM, CDR2 ANQGSEA. This CDR3 contains 15 residues. Trimming pared 6 bases from V and 3 bases from J, leaving 20 bases between. The CDR3 bases are TGCAGCGTCGCCGGGGGGAAAGATAGCGACACTGAAGCTTTCTTT. Encoded protein: CSVAGGKDSDTEAFF. Full variable domain (remainder filled in from reference TRBV29-1 and TRBJ1-1): SAVISQKPSRDICQRGTSLTIQCQVDSQVTMMFWYRQQPGQSLTLIATANQGSEATYESGFVIDKFPISRPNLTFSTLTVSNMSPEDSSIYLCSVAGGKDSDTEAFFGQGTRLTVV.

This rearrangement joins TRBV27 to TRBJ2-3, with 11 nucleotides matching TRBD2. The V segment lost 7 bases and the J segment 3 bases; nucleotides outside the gene matches: 9. CDR3 length equals 16 residues. CDR1 and CDR2 (germline): MNHEY, SMNVEV (reference sequence). CDR3 loop: CASTMRIAGGTDTQYF. DNA for the CDR3: TGTGCCAGCACTATGAGAATAGCGGGAGGGACAGATACGCAGTATTTT.

CDR3 loop: CASSSGGQGSNEQFF. In DNA, the CDR3 is TGTGCCAGCAGCTCAGGGGGACAGGGGTCCAATGAGCAGTTCTTC. The V gene is TRBV7-2, the J gene TRBJ2-1, with 10 bases lining up with TRBD1. CDR3 length: 15 amino acids. With 4 bases clipped from V and 6 bases from J, the junction kept 6 bases outside the gene matches. CDR1 is SGHTA and CDR2 is FQGNSA in the germline V gene.

The rearrangement joins TRBV18 to TRBJ1-2; maybe TRBD1 (5 bases). V was clipped by 3 bases and J by 3 bases, with 17 bases between them. The CDR3 is made up of 16 amino acids. The V gene's germline CDR1 is KGHSH and CDR2 LQKENI. The CDR3 protein is CASSPPSRGGYYGYTF. DNA for the CDR3: TGTGCCAGCTCACCTCCCTCGAGGGGAGGGTACTATGGCTACACCTTC.

This sequence joins TRBV10-2 and TRBJ2-2, with D possibly being TRBD2 (7 bases). In germline, CDR1 is WSHSY, CDR2 SAAADI. The CDR3 covers 14 residues. Deletions cut 8 bases from V and 7 bases from J, with 17 bases between. CDR3 in DNA: TGCGCCAGCCAGGGAGGGGGGACCGGCGGGGAGCTGTTTTTT. This sequence encodes CASQGGGTGGELFF.

The chain employs TRBV14 and TRBJ2-5; TRBD1 matches at 11 bases. Germline V CDR1 and CDR2: SGHDN, FVKESK. The trim removed 5 bases at V and 5 bases at J, leaving 7 bases unmatched. The CDR3 consists of 15 residues. This CDR3 reads CASSADRGRGETQYF. As DNA, the CDR3 is TGTGCCAGCAGCGCGGACAGGGGGCGCGGGGAGACCCAGTACTTC. Full variable domain (outside the CDR3, taken from reference TRBV14 and TRBJ2-5): EAGVTQFPSHSVIEKGQTVTLRCDPISGHDNLYWYRRVMGKEIKFLLHFVKESKQDESGMPNNRFLAERTGGTYSTLKVQPAELEDSGVYFCASSADRGRGETQYFGPGTRLLVL.

The chain joins TRBV5-1 to TRBJ2-5; 10 bases match TRBD2. Trimming at V came to 3 bases and at J to 5 bases, leaving 7 bases not matched to a gene. The CDR3 consists of 15 residues. In germline, CDR1 is SGHRS, CDR2 YFSETQ. CDR3 loop: CASSSTGTSVETQYF. CDR3 bases: TGCGCCAGCAGCTCAACCGGGACTAGCGTTGAGACCCAGTACTTC.

V usage is TRBV29-1 and J usage is TRBJ1-2, with 12 positions matching TRBD1. V shed 0 bases and J 4 bases; nucleotides not matched to a gene: 6. This CDR3 has 16 residues. Germline CDR1 and CDR2: SQVTM and ANQGSEA. CDR3 in amino acids: CSVEDPGTGGSYGYTF. Written as DNA, the CDR3 is TGCAGCGTTGAAGACCCCGGGACAGGGGGCAGCTATGGCTACACCTTC.

This chain connects TRBV5-6 to TRBJ1-2, with 9 bases aligning to TRBD1. This CDR3 spans 15 amino acids. CDR1 and CDR2 from the germline V gene are SGHDT and YYEEEE. V lost 6 bases to trimming and J lost 0 bases; unmatched junction nucleotides: 6. CDR3 nucleotide sequence: TGTGCCAGCACGGACAGGGGAATATCTAACTATGGCTACACCTTC. Encoded protein: CASTDRGISNYGYTF.

This rearrangement joins TRBV4-1 to TRBJ1-1, with D uncertain. Germline CDR1 reads MGHRA; CDR2 reads YSYEKL. CDR3 length: 13 residues. V lost 4 bases and J 2 bases, leaving 8 bases between the germline ends. CDR3 in amino acids: CASSRTVNTEAFF. The CDR3, as DNA: TGCGCCAGCAGCCGCACGGTTAACACTGAAGCTTTCTTT.